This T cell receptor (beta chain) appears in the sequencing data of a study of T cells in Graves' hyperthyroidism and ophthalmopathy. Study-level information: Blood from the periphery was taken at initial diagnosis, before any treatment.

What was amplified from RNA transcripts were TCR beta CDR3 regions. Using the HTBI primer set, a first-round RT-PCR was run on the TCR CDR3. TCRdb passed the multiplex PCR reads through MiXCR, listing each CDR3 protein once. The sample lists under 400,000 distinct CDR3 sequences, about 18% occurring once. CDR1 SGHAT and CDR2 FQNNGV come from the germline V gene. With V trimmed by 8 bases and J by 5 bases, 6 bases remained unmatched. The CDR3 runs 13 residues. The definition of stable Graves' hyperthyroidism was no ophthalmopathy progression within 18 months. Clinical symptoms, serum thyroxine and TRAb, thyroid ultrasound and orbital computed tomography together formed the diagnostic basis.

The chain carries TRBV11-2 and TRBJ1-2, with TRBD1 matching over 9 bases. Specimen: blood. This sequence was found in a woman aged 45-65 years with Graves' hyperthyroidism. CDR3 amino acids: CASGGQGHYGYTF. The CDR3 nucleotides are TGTGCCAGCGGGGGACAGGGTCATTATGGCTACACCTTC. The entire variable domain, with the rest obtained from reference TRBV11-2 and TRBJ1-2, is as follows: EAGVAQSPRYKIIEKRQSVAFWCNPISGHATLYWYQQILGQGPKLLIQFQNNGVVDDSQLPKDRFSAERLKGVDSTLKIQPAKLEDSAVYLCASGGQGHYGYTFGSGTRLTVV.